The clone carrying this TCR beta chain was detected only a few times. Its antigen is currently unknown. The same CDR3 is also encoded by other DNA sequences in this sample. These data belong to a study of beta chain features in type 1 diabetes. Study-wide context: Patients looked much like healthy donors when it came to age, gender and cell yields.

Losses at the gene ends were 3 bases for V and 4 bases for J; bases not matched to a gene: 4. Germline CDR1 is LNHNV and CDR2 is YYDKDF (reference sequence). The CDR3 has 14 amino acids. Expressed TCRB transcripts were sequenced after all isolated RNA was converted to cDNA. Sequencing was performed with immunoSEQ multiplex PCR; in TCRdb, only in-frame clones are kept and a portion is missing. The sample holds around 290,000 clones, 7.5% to 9.5% seen once. CD4+ naive, central memory, regulatory and stem cell-like memory subsets were isolated by sorting on CD45RO/CCR7/CD25/CD127/CD95/CD27. General study points: Patients with Type 1 diabetes showed moderately but significantly shorter TCRB CDR3s in all four CD4+ subsets. A closer apparent resemblance between naive, central memory and Treg TCRB repertoires was seen in patients than in healthy donors.

Sequenced input: central memory CD4+ T cells from blood. J is TRBJ2-3 and V is TRBV15; 7 bases fit TRBD1. The sequence was collected from a woman aged 18-30 years in good health. The CDR3 protein is CATSRKTGADTQYF. CDR3 in DNA: TGTGCCACCAGCAGGAAAACAGGGGCAGATACGCAGTATTTT.